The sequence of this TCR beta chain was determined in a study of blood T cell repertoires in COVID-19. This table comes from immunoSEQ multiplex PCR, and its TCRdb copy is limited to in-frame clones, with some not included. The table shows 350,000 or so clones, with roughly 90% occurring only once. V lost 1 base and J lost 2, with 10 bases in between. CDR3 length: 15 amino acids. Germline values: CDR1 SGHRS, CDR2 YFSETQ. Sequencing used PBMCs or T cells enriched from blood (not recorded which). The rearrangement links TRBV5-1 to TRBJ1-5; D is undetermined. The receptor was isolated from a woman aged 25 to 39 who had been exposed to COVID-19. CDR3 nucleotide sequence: TGCGCCAGCAGCTTGACAGCAGACGGCAATCAGCCCCAGCATTTT. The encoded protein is CASSLTADGNQPQHF.